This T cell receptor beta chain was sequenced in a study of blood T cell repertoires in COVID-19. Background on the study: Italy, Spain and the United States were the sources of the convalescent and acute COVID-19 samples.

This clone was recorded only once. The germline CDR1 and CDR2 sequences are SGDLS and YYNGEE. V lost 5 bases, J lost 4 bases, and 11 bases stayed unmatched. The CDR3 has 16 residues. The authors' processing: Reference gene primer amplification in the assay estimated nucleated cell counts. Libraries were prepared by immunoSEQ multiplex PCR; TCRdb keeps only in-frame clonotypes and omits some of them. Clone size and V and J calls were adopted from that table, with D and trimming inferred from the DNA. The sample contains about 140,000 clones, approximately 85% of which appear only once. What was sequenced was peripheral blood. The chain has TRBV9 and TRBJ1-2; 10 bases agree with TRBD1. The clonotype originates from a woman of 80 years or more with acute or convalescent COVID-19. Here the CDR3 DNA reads TGTGCCAGCAGATTAGAGGGGACAGGGGCCGGCTATGGCTACACCTTC. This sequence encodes CASRLEGTGAGYGYTF.